This TCR beta chain was retrieved from a study of low-dose radiotherapy and immunotherapy resistance in tumors. Across the whole study: On a schedule of every two weeks, intravenous cyclophosphamide at a dose of 200 mg/m2 was delivered one day before each radiation and immunotherapy administration.

TRAV- and TRBV-specific primers, spanning alpha and beta chains, primed first-strand cDNA. Both a constant-region primer and a V-primer adapter served to amplify TCRs across 15 to 20 PCR cycles. Isolated mRNA underwent amplification via in vitro transcription. One entry per CDR3 protein results from TCRdb running MiXCR on the reads. The sample holds some 16,000 distinct CDR3 sequences, approximately 70% seen once. This CDR3 region has 15 residues. Trimming at V came to 4 bases and at J to 7 bases, leaving 6 bases not matched to a gene. CDR1 is MDHEN and CDR2 is SYDVKM in the germline V gene. Donors, who were enrolled in a single-arm phase I dose-escalation trial, received nivolumab, ipilimumab, aspirin, low-dose cyclophosphamide and low-dose radiotherapy.

This sequence originates from a human donor with advanced metastatic prostate, ovarian, gallbladder or colorectal cancer (not recorded which). This table probably holds off-target reads from a library built for another chain. V usage is TRBV28 and J usage is TRBJ1-6, with 8 bases identical to TRBD1. The CDR3 region is CASSSVDRGNSPLHF. CDR3 nucleotides: TGTGCCAGCAGTTCAGTCGACAGGGGCAATTCACCCCTCCACTTT.